This TCR beta chain was sequenced for a study of blood T cell repertoires in COVID-19. Libraries were prepared by immunoSEQ multiplex PCR; TCRdb keeps only in-frame clonotypes and omits some of them. The sample holds about 230,000 clones, 85% to 90% seen once. The CDR3 loop spans 13 amino acids. Germline assignment: CDR1 ENHRY and CDR2 SYGVKD. V lost 4 bases and J lost 6, with 12 bases in between. J is TRBJ1-2 and V is TRBV10-3; D is undetermined. Sequencing used peripheral blood. The sequence was obtained from a man aged 30-40 years with COVID-19, enrolled during active disease. The CDR3 DNA reads TGTGCCATCAGTGGGCCCGAGCGAAATGGCTACACCTTC. This codes for CAISGPERNGYTF.